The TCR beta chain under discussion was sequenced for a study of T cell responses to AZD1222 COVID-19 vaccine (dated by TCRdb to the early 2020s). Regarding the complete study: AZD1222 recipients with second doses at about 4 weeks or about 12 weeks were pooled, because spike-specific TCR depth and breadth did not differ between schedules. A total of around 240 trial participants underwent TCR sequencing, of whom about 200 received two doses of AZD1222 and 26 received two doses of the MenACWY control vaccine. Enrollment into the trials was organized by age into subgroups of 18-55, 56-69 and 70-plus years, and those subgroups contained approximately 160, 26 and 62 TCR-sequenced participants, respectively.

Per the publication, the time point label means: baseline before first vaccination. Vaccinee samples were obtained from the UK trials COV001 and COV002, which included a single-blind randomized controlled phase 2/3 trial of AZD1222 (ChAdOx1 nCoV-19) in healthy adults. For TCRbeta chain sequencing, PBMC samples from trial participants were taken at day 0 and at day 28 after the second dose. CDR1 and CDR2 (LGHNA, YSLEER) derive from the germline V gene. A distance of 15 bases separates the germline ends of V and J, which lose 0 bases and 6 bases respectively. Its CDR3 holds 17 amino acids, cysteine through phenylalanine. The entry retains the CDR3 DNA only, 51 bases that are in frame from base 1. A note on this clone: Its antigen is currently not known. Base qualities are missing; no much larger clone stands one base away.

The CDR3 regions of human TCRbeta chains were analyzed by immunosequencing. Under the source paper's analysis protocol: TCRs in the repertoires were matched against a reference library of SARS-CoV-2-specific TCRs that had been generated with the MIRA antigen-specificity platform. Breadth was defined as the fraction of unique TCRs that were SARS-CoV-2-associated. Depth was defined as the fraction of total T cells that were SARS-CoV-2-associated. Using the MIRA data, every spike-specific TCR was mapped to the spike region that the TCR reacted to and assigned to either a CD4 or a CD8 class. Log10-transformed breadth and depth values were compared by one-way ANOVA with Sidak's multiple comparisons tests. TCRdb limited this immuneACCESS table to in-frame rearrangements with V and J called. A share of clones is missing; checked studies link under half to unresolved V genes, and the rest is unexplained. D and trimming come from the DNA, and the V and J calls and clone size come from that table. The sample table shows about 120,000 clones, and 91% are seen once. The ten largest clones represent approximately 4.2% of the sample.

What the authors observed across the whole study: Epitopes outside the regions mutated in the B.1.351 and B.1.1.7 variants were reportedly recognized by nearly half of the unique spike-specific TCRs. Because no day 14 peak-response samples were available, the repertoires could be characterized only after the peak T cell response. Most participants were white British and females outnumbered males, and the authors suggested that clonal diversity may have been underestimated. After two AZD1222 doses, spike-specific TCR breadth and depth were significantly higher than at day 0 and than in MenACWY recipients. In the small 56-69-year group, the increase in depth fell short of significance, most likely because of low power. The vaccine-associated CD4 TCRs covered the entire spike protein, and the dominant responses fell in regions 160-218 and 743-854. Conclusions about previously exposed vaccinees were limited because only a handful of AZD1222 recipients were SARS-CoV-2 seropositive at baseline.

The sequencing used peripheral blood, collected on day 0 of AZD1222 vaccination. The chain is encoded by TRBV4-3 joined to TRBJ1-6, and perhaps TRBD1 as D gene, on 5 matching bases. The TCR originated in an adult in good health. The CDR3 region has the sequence CASSQDRTGLSNSPLHF. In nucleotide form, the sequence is TGCGCCAGCAGCCAAGATAGAACAGGACTGTCTAATTCACCCCTCCACTTT.